This T cell receptor (beta chain) emerged from a study of tumor-infiltrating lymphocytes in primary liver carcinoma. For the study at large: Donors had hepatocellular carcinoma or combined HCC and intrahepatic cholangiocarcinoma. Study-level points and caveats: Just about 7.5-24% of leading clones were found in every one of five regions. Tumors significantly exceeded blood in top-250-clone fraction (p = 0.039).

Concerning this clonotype: Its antigen is undetermined.

Germline V lookup: CDR1 SGHAT, CDR2 FQNNGV. Deletions cut 9 bases from V and 2 bases from J, with 26 bases between. This CDR3 is 17 amino acids long. Constant-region priming of around 500 ng total RNA yielded TCR beta cDNA. Sequencing libraries for TCR beta derived from three nested multiplex PCR rounds that used slightly modified ARM-PCR. Running about 11 cycles apiece, the first two PCR rounds relied on TRBV1-TRBV30 forward primers together with a C-beta reverse primer. TCRdb re-called the multiplex PCR reads through MiXCR, storing one row per CDR3 protein. Of some 110,000 distinct CDR3 sequences in the sample, around 60% were seen once. Joint extraction of RNA and DNA used roughly 17-32 mg of bulk tissue that was unsorted. Surgeons resected the patients' primary liver carcinomas.

The clonotype was recovered from a woman in her sixties or seventies with primary liver carcinoma and hepatitis B virus infection. This chain links TRBV11-2 with TRBJ2-7, with D possibly matching TRBD2 (5 bases). Sequencing used liver tumor tissue from sampling region 3. Subset of the sample: tumor region T3, left-lateral pole. The CDR3 here is CARSQGLAVGRAYEQYF. CDR3 nucleotides: TGTGCCAGGAGCCAAGGACTCGCGGTAGGGCGAGCCTACGAGCAGTACTTC.